Listed here are 32 T cell receptor beta chains from one sample, sequenced in a study of blood T cells in healthy people across ages. Then a second PCR, running about 7 to 11 cycles, was carried out with a sample-barcoded 5' primer and a J-beta primer mix. TCRdb redid the calling of the 5' RACE reads with MiXCR, one entry per CDR3 protein. The top ten hold 6.5% to 8% of the sample, which has 1,500,000 or so distinct CDR3 sequences, around 59% seen once. The specimen sequenced was blood. The receptors were sampled from a man between 18 and 35 years old in good health.

This clonotype was detected only a few times. V usage is TRBV5-1 and J usage is TRBJ2-1; D might be TRBD1 (8 bases). V lost 4 bases to trimming and J lost 8 bases, with 16 bases between them. CDR1 and CDR2 (germline): SGHRS, YFSETQ. The CDR3 has 14 residues. Written as DNA, the CDR3 is TGCGCCAGCAGCCTAGGACAGGGAGGGTATGAGCAGTTCTTC. This encodes CASSLGQGGYEQFF.

The chain links TRBV20-1 to TRBJ2-5; D is tentatively TRBD1 or TRBD2 (6 bases each). CDR1 is DFQATT and CDR2 is SNEGSKA in the germline V gene (reference sequence). V lost 2 bases to trimming and J lost 0 bases, with 10 bases between them. CDR3 size: 14 residues. CDR3 in amino acids: CSARSGGHQETQYF. CDR3 nucleotides: TGCAGTGCTAGATCTGGGGGGCACCAAGAGACCCAGTACTTC.

The CDR3 loop is CSAVHRGGQETQYF. As DNA, the CDR3 is TGCAGCGCCGTTCACAGGGGCGGACAAGAGACCCAGTACTTC. The chain joins TRBV20-1 to TRBJ2-5, with TRBD1 matching over 7 bases. Looked up from germline, CDR1 is DFQATT and CDR2 is SNEGSKA (reference sequence). This CDR3 is 14 amino acids long.

The rearrangement joins TRBV25-1 to TRBJ2-1; D uncertain. The CDR3 sequence is 19 residues long. CDR1 is MGHDK and CDR2 is SYGVNS in the germline V gene. V lost 6 bases to trimming and J lost 0 bases, with 24 bases between them. The CDR3 spells CASRMNIGLIVLSYNEQFF. CDR3 nucleotide sequence: TGTGCCAGCAGAATGAATATAGGGCTGATCGTCCTCTCCTACAATGAGCAGTTCTTC.

The table lists this clonotype with a few counts. This chain connects TRBV18 to TRBJ1-2, with TRBD1 matching 7 bases. The CDR3 spans 15 residues. Losses at the gene ends were 8 bases for V and 1 base for J; bases not matched to a gene: 10. The V gene's germline CDR1 is KGHSH and CDR2 LQKENI. The CDR3 nucleotides are TGTGCCAGCGCCGTGACAGGGACCTTTAACTATGGCTACACCTTC. This sequence encodes CASAVTGTFNYGYTF.

CDR3: CSASIQGGEGTEAFF. The CDR3 region has the DNA TGCAGTGCTAGTATTCAGGGAGGTGAGGGCACTGAAGCTTTCTTT. V and J are TRBV20-1 and TRBJ1-1; D may be TRBD1 (5 bases). The CDR3 spans 15 residues. Germline assignment: CDR1 DFQATT and CDR2 SNEGSKA (reference sequence). Trimming took off 3 bases at V and 4 bases at J, with 18 bases between the two ends.

This clonotype was seen a few times. The V and J genes are TRBV29-1 and TRBJ2-1; no clear D. From germline, CDR1 is SQVTM and CDR2 ANQGSEA. The V gene lost 2 bases and the J gene lost 10 bases, with 12 bases spanning the gap. The CDR3 runs to 12 residues. The CDR3 loop is CSVEYESWEQFF. The CDR3 DNA reads TGCAGCGTTGAATACGAGTCGTGGGAGCAGTTCTTC.

V usage is TRBV6-2 or TRBV6-3 and J usage is TRBJ2-1, with D uncertain. The CDR3 sequence is 13 residues long. The V end was cut by 10 bases, the J end by 0 bases, with 10 bases between. The V gene's germline CDR1 is MNHEY and CDR2 SVGEGT. CDR3 in amino acids: CAISHNSYNEQFF. The DNA of the CDR3 is TGTGCCATCTCACACAACTCCTACAATGAGCAGTTCTTC.

The V call is TRBV10-3, the J call TRBJ1-6, with a tentative D call TRBD1 (6 bases). V gave up 0 bases and J gave up 7 bases, with 13 bases separating them. Per the germline V gene, CDR1 is ENHRY and CDR2 is SYGVKD. This CDR3 has 16 residues. The CDR3 coding sequence is TGTGCCATCAGTGAGTCCCCCGCAGGGGAGAATTCACCCCTCCACTTT. It yields the protein CAISESPAGENSPLHF.

This clonotype was found a few times. V and J are TRBV7-6 and TRBJ2-1; D is uncertain. Germline V CDR1 and CDR2: SGHVS, FNYEAQ. This CDR3 region has 20 residues. Between the trimmed V and J ends, which lost 1 base and 0 bases, there was a span of 22 bases. This CDR3 reads CASSLVTHGLGGFSYNEQFF. CDR3 nucleotides: TGTGCCAGCAGCTTAGTTACCCATGGCCTCGGTGGATTCTCCTACAATGAGCAGTTCTTC.

The V gene is TRBV5-1, the J gene TRBJ1-2, with unresolved D. CDR1 and CDR2 from the germline V gene are SGHRS and YFSETQ. CDR3 size: 12 residues. Between the trimmed V and J ends, which lost 4 bases and 6 bases, there was a span of 10 bases. CDR3 coding DNA: TGCGCCAGCAGCCTCACAGAAGATGGCTACACCTTC. Translation: CASSLTEDGYTF.

The chain links TRBV6-2 or TRBV6-3 to TRBJ2-2; the D gene is possibly TRBD1 (5 bases). Trimming removed 6 bases from V and 9 bases from J, with 8 bases in between. Germline CDR1 MNHEY, CDR2 SVGEGT. This CDR3 is built from 11 residues. The CDR3 here is CASSRDRELFF. The CDR3 coding sequence is TGTGCCAGCAGCAGGGATAGGGAGCTGTTTTTT.

The rearrangement joins TRBV10-1 to TRBJ2-1, with a possible D match to TRBD2 (6 bases). Trimming took off 6 bases at V and 10 bases at J, with 16 bases between the two ends. This CDR3 is built from 13 residues. Germline CDR1 reads WNHNN; CDR2 reads SYGVQD (reference sequence). The CDR3 DNA follows: TGCGCCAGCAGCCACTCCCGGGACTCGGAGCAGTTCTTC. This translates into CASSHSRDSEQFF.

V usage is TRBV15 and J usage is TRBJ2-7; 8 positions agree with TRBD2. Germline V gene sequence: CDR1 LNHNV, CDR2 YYDKDF (reference sequence). V lost 9 bases and J lost 3; bases outside the gene matches: 10. This CDR3 is 14 amino acids long. CDR3: CATQPGTRSYEQYF. The CDR3 DNA is TGTGCCACTCAGCCAGGGACTAGAAGCTACGAGCAGTACTTC.

The chain has TRBV4-2 and TRBJ2-5; possibly TRBD2 for D (5 bases). The J call may not be correct, given that the DNA end is closer to TRBJ2-7. This CDR3 is built from 15 residues. CDR1 is LGHNA, CDR2 YNFKEQ, per germline. This CDR3 reads CASSQSHGELYEQYF. The CDR3 nucleotides read TGTGCCAGCAGCCAATCGCACGGGGAACTCTACGAGCAGTACTTC.

The chain carries TRBV7-6 and TRBJ2-5; TRBD2 matches at 13 bases. The closer fit of TRBJ2-7 to the DNA end suggests the J call may be wrong. Germline V gene sequence: CDR1 SGHVS, CDR2 FNYEAQ. The CDR3 is 16 residues long. CDR3 nucleotide sequence: TGTGCCAGCAGCTCCACTAGACTAGCGGGAGGTTACGAGCAGTACTTC. It encodes CASSSTRLAGGYEQYF.

This chain joins TRBV7-2 and TRBJ2-1, with 13 bases matching TRBD2. After removal of 11 bases from V and 6 bases from J, the junction contained 4 bases not matched to a gene. This CDR3 is built from 13 residues. Germline CDR1 reads SGHTA; CDR2 reads FQGNSA. The CDR3: CAHRLAGGNEQFF. The CDR3, as DNA: TGTGCCCATAGACTAGCGGGGGGCAATGAGCAGTTCTTC.

The chain's CDR3 is CASSKWYSTNEKLFF. Here the CDR3 DNA reads TGTGCCAGCAGCAAATGGTACAGTACTAATGAAAAACTGTTTTTT. The V call is TRBV7-2, the J call TRBJ1-4, with unresolved D. The CDR3 runs to 15 residues. Trimming stripped 5 bases from V and 2 bases from J, with 12 bases between. Germline CDR1 and CDR2: SGHTA and FQGNSA.

The chain links TRBV7-9 to TRBJ2-7; TRBD1 aligns across 8 bases. J lost 0 bases, V lost 10 bases, and 8 bases had no gene match. The CDR3 runs to 14 residues. The germline gives CDR1 SEHNR, CDR2 FQNEAQ (reference sequence). This CDR3 reads CATERTGSSYEQYF. The CDR3 DNA reads as TGTGCCACCGAACGGACAGGGAGCTCCTACGAGCAGTACTTC.

This rearrangement joins TRBV28 to TRBJ2-7, with a tentative D call TRBD1 (6 bases). The V gene lost 8 bases and the J gene lost 2 bases, with 13 bases spanning the gap. The CDR3 consists of 13 residues. Germline V gene data show CDR1 as MDHEN and CDR2 as SYDVKM. CDR3 protein: CASRTVGPYEQYF. As DNA, the CDR3 is TGTGCCAGCCGGACAGTCGGGCCCTACGAGCAGTACTTC. Looking up the rest from reference TRBV28 and TRBJ2-7 gives the full variable domain: DVKVTQSSRYLVKRTGEKVFLECVQDMDHENMFWYRQDPGLGLRLIYFSYDVKMKEKGDIPEGYSVSREKKERFSLILESASTNQTSMYLCASRTVGPYEQYFGPGTRLTVT.

This clonotype was picked up a small number of times. The rearrangement uses TRBV7-2 and TRBJ2-7; D remains unclear. This CDR3 has 15 residues. The ends were cut back, 1 base at V and 5 bases at J, with 15 bases in the middle. Germline-derived CDR1 and CDR2 are SGHTA and FQGNSA. The CDR3 DNA sequence: TGTGCCAGCAGCTTAGGGAAGGGTAGCTTCCACGAGCAGTACTTC. Translation gives CASSLGKGSFHEQYF.

The CDR3 region has the DNA TGCAGTGCTAGAGATGAGGCGGGAGTAAGCTCCTACGAGCAGTACTTC. Its protein is CSARDEAGVSSYEQYF. The chain has TRBV20-1 and TRBJ2-7, with 7 nucleotides matching TRBD2. The ends lost 0 bases at V and 0 bases at J; junction bases unmatched: 8. This CDR3 comprises 16 residues. In germline, CDR1 is DFQATT, CDR2 SNEGSKA (reference sequence).

V gene TRBV3-1 combines with J gene TRBJ2-5, with 9 nucleotides matching TRBD2. The CDR3 has 18 residues. V lost 0 bases and J lost 2; bases outside the gene matches: 10. CDR1 and CDR2 (germline): LGHDT, YNNKEL (reference sequence). This CDR3 reads CASSQDMGLAGPQETQYF. The CDR3 DNA reads as TGTGCCAGCAGCCAAGATATGGGGCTAGCGGGACCTCAAGAGACCCAGTACTTC.

This clonotype was counted between two and nine times. The V call is TRBV4-1, the J call TRBJ1-1; maybe TRBD1 (5 bases). CDR3 size: 18 residues. Trimming took 1 base from V and 4 from J, leaving 22 bases between them. CDR1 is MGHRA, CDR2 YSYEKL, per germline. The CDR3 DNA reads TGCGCCAGCAGCCAAGGGGGTGTGCAGGCGGGGGGTAGCACTGAAGCTTTCTTT. Encoded protein: CASSQGGVQAGGSTEAFF.

This clonotype was observed a handful of times. V usage is TRBV10-3 and J usage is TRBJ1-1; D remains ambiguous. V dropped 6 bases and J dropped 1 base, with 21 bases sitting between them. CDR3 size: 17 residues. The germline V gene has CDR1 ENHRY and CDR2 SYGVKD. CDR3 protein: CAIRKTILKTRNTEAFF. DNA of the CDR3: TGTGCCATCAGGAAGACGATTTTGAAGACACGGAACACTGAAGCTTTCTTT.

The chain uses TRBV7-2 and TRBJ2-3; weak D call: TRBD2 (6 bases). This CDR3 has 16 amino acids. V gave up 4 bases and J gave up 1 base, with 15 bases separating them. Germline CDR1 is SGHTA and CDR2 is FQGNSA. CDR3 residues: CASSSRDSIGTDTQYF. As DNA, the CDR3 is TGTGCCAGCAGCTCCCGGGACTCCATTGGCACAGATACGCAGTATTTT.

The genes are TRBV18 and TRBJ2-7, with 9 nucleotides matching TRBD2. The CDR3 consists of 16 residues. The V segment lost 5 bases and the J segment 0 bases; nucleotides outside the gene matches: 8. Looked up from germline, CDR1 is KGHSH and CDR2 is LQKENI. Written as DNA, the CDR3 is TGTGCCAGCTCATCGAGACTAGCGGAAAACTCCTACGAGCAGTACTTC. Translation gives CASSSRLAENSYEQYF.

Here the CDR3 DNA reads TGTGCCAGCAGTTTGGGGGGCGCGTCCCACGAGCAGTACTTC. Translated, it gives CASSLGGASHEQYF. This rearrangement joins TRBV27 to TRBJ2-7; D may match TRBD1 or TRBD2 (6 bases each). Trimming took 3 bases from V and 5 from J, leaving 14 bases between them. The CDR3 has 14 amino acids. The germline V gene has CDR1 MNHEY and CDR2 SMNVEV (reference sequence).

The V call is TRBV6-1, the J call TRBJ1-2, with TRBD1 matching 7 bases. The CDR3 has 14 amino acids. Germline V gene data show CDR1 as MNHNS and CDR2 as SASEGT. J lost 6 bases, V lost 2 bases, and 6 bases had no gene match. CDR3 sequence (DNA): TGTGCCAGCAGTGAACCGGGACAGTTGGATGGCTACACCTTC. Amino acid sequence: CASSEPGQLDGYTF.

This clonotype was seen a few times. This sequence joins TRBV20-1 and TRBJ2-3; TRBD2 matches at 8 bases. The CDR3 spans 15 residues. Germline loops: CDR1 DFQATT, CDR2 SNEGSKA (reference sequence). With 5 bases clipped from V and 5 bases from J, the junction kept 12 bases outside the gene matches. This CDR3 reads CSAVPGRGEIDTQYF. CDR3 DNA sequence: TGCAGTGCTGTCCCAGGGCGGGGGGAAATAGATACGCAGTATTTT.

This clonotype was picked up one time. The V and J genes are TRBV27 and TRBJ2-5; 12 bases map to TRBD2. The junction had 21 bases not matched to a gene; V was cut back by 8 bases and J by 11 bases. Germline loops: CDR1 MNHEY, CDR2 SMNVEV (reference sequence). The CDR3 totals 17 residues. The CDR3 reads CASCSRLAGVGYNEQYF. The CDR3, as DNA: TGTGCCAGCTGCTCTAGACTAGCGGGAGTTGGGTACAATGAGCAGTACTTC.

Only a few counts were recorded for this clonotype. The V and J genes are TRBV4-1 and TRBJ2-5; D remains ambiguous. This CDR3 is built from 15 residues. The germline V gene has CDR1 MGHRA and CDR2 YSYEKL. V was cut by 0 bases and J by 4 bases, with 12 bases left in between. The CDR3: CASSQEGRKVETQYF. In nucleotides, the CDR3 is TGCGCCAGCAGCCAAGAGGGTAGGAAGGTAGAGACCCAGTACTTC.